This TCR beta chain was retrieved from a study of regulatory and conventional T cells in RAG deficiency. Notes on the study in general: RAG-deficient patients showed markedly lower Shannon entropy and higher Simpson indices than control T-cell subsets. Other subsets showed about 10-fold reductions, but Treg unique TCR beta sequences fell roughly 93-fold in these patients.

On this clone itself: Its antigen remains unidentified.

Some clones are missing from TCRdb's copy, which holds only in-frame ones; the method was immunoSEQ multiplex PCR. The sample yields just over 30,000 clones, 90% to 96% seen once. The sorted conventional CD4+ T cells were CD25-low and CD127-high, with genomic DNA sequenced. This CDR3 spans 12 amino acids. Trimming shortened V by 2 bases and J by 2 bases, and 4 bases separated the two germline ends. Germline CDR1 and CDR2: SGHNT and YYREEE (reference sequence). The data also belong to a second study, concerning regulatory T cells. This second report adds: The PCR used 52 TRBV and 13 TRBJ primers. Skewed V and J usage and few unique V-J pairs marked patient repertoires, most in Tregs.

The sequencing sample was made of CD25- CD4+ T cells sorted from blood. The sequence derives from a human donor in good health. V and J are TRBV5-4 and TRBJ2-5; D unresolved. The CDR3 nucleotides are TGTGCCAGCAGCTTTCCACAAGAGACCCAGTACTTC. Encoded protein: CASSFPQETQYF.